The 27 T cell receptor beta chains reported below all come from one sample, sequenced in a study of Ad26.COV2.S vaccination and SARS-CoV-2 variants. Treatment given: roughly 20 received Ad26.COV2.S at low or high dose, single or two shots; 5 received placebo; per-sample allocation not given. Sampling was performed 63 days after the first vaccine or placebo injection. Libraries were prepared by immunoSEQ multiplex PCR; TCRdb keeps only in-frame clonotypes and omits some of them. Of about 250,000 clones listed, about 90% are singletons. The starting material was peripheral blood, obtained in a trial of Ad26.COV2.S vaccine versus placebo. The receptor source for this set is a person aged 18-60 years who received the Ad26.COV2.S COVID-19 vaccine or a placebo.

The V and J genes are TRBV4-2 and TRBJ1-2, with D unresolved. V shed 0 bases and J shed 8 bases, with 4 bases lying between them. The germline V gene encodes CDR1 LGHNA and CDR2 YNFKEQ. The length of the CDR3 is 11 residues. The chain's CDR3 is CASSQDWGYTF. CDR3 coding DNA: TGTGCCAGCAGCCAAGATTGGGGCTACACCTTC.

The chain has TRBV3-1 (or the pseudogene TRBV3-2) and TRBJ2-2, with D maybe TRBD1 (6 bases). The CDR3 extends over 14 amino acids. Germline CDR1 reads LGHDT; CDR2 reads YNNKEL (reference sequence). With 6 bases removed from V and 6 bases from J, the gap between germline ends came to 14 bases. CDR3 in DNA: TGTGCCAGCAGTAGACAGGTATCAGCCGGGGAGCTGTTTTTT. Residues: CASSRQVSAGELFF.

Only one count was recorded for this clone. This CDR3 is CASSFAGLDNEQFF. CDR3 nucleotide sequence: TGCGCCAGCAGTTTTGCGGGACTAGACAATGAGCAGTTCTTC. The chain couples TRBV5-1 to TRBJ2-1, with TRBD2 identical over 8 bases. The germline gives CDR1 SGHRS, CDR2 YFSETQ. With 5 bases clipped from V and 5 bases from J, the junction kept 6 bases outside the gene matches. This CDR3 region has 14 residues.

This chain's CDR3 is CSVDVTGLEETQYF. Written as DNA, the CDR3 is TGCAGCGTTGATGTGACAGGGTTAGAAGAGACCCAGTACTTC. The chain employs TRBV29-1 and TRBJ2-5; TRBD1 matches 7 bases. V was pared by 3 bases and J by 3 bases, with 7 bases of the junction left unmatched. Looked up from germline, CDR1 is SQVTM and CDR2 is ANQGSEA. CDR3 length: 14 amino acids.

V and J are TRBV28 and TRBJ1-2; TRBD1 matches at 10 bases. Germline CDR1 and CDR2: MDHEN and SYDVKM. The CDR3 consists of 16 residues. V dropped 3 bases and J dropped 8; count of bases not matched to a gene: 12. This CDR3 reads CASSLSATGGAGGYTF. CDR3 in DNA: TGTGCCAGCAGTTTGAGTGCGACAGGGGGCGCGGGGGGCTACACCTTC.

V usage is TRBV5-1 and J usage is TRBJ2-4; 10 positions agree with TRBD1. The CDR3 totals 14 residues. From germline, CDR1 is SGHRS and CDR2 YFSETQ. The V segment lost 0 bases and the J segment 6 bases; nucleotides outside the gene matches: 0. The CDR3 DNA is TGCGCCAGCAGCTTGGGGGACAGGGGAAACATTCAGTACTTC. Translating gives CASSLGDRGNIQYF.

The chain carries TRBV19 and TRBJ1-4, with D maybe TRBD1 (6 bases). The CDR3 sequence is 17 residues long. V lost 5 bases to trimming and J lost 4 bases, with 20 bases between them. Germline-derived CDR1 and CDR2 are LNHDA and SQIVND (reference sequence). The CDR3, as DNA: TGTGCCAGTAGTCTAGTCCATCTACAGGGATTTAATGAAAAACTGTTTTTT. Translation: CASSLVHLQGFNEKLFF.

This clone was recorded only once. This rearrangement joins TRBV2 to TRBJ2-7, with 8 bases identical to TRBD1. CDR3 size: 11 residues. Germline CDR1 SNHLY, CDR2 FYNNEI. The ends lost 6 bases at V and 11 bases at J; junction bases unmatched: 6. The DNA of the CDR3 is TGTGCCAGCAGGAATCAGGGGGCTAAGTACTTC. As protein: CASRNQGAKYF.

The rearrangement uses TRBV5-1 and TRBJ2-1; maybe TRBD2 (6 bases). Trimming took 4 bases from V and 0 from J, leaving 32 bases between them. Germline CDR1 is SGHRS and CDR2 is YFSETQ. The CDR3 loop spans 22 amino acids. The CDR3 reads CASSPGYRTTHGQRRSYNEQFF. The CDR3, as DNA: TGCGCCAGCAGCCCTGGATACCGGACTACACACGGACAAAGACGCTCCTACAATGAGCAGTTCTTC.

The chain joins TRBV6-2 or TRBV6-3 to TRBJ1-1; D is unresolved. The CDR3 runs to 14 residues. V lost 2 bases to trimming and J lost 3 bases, with 10 bases between them. In germline, CDR1 is MNHEY, CDR2 SVGEGT. The CDR3 region is CASSYGGLYTEAFF. CDR3 in DNA: TGTGCCAGCAGTTACGGCGGGTTGTACACTGAAGCTTTCTTT.

J is TRBJ2-1 and V is TRBV11-1; D is unclear. Germline V gene lookup returns CDR1 SGHAT and CDR2 FQDESV (reference sequence). The V gene lost 0 bases and the J gene lost 4 bases, with 7 bases spanning the gap. The CDR3 runs to 14 residues. CDR3 sequence reads: CASSLANAYNEQFF. As DNA, the CDR3 is TGTGCCAGCAGCTTAGCCAACGCTTACAATGAGCAGTTCTTC.

V gene TRBV7-9 combines with J gene TRBJ1-5, with D possibly matching TRBD1 (5 bases). The V and J ends lost 0 bases and 0 bases respectively, with 6 bases between them. The germline V gene has CDR1 SEHNR and CDR2 FQNEAQ (reference sequence). CDR3 size: 15 residues. CDR3 sequence: CASSLARGSNQPQHF. CDR3 in DNA: TGTGCCAGCAGCTTAGCGAGGGGTAGCAATCAGCCCCAGCATTTT.

The J gene is TRBJ2-1, the V gene TRBV7-9, with a possible D match to TRBD2 (5 bases). The CDR3 has 15 amino acids. Trimming removed 7 bases from V and 0 bases from J, with 13 bases in between. Germline lookup yields CDR1 SEHNR and CDR2 FQNEAQ (reference sequence). The CDR3 nucleotides read TGTGCCAGCACCTGGACTCTCAGCTCCTACAATGAGCAGTTCTTC. This gives the protein CASTWTLSSYNEQFF.

This clone was detected a few times. The chain has TRBV6-1 and TRBJ2-1, with TRBD2 matching over 8 bases. Trimming at V came to 2 bases and at J to 7 bases, leaving 7 bases not matched to a gene. From germline, CDR1 is MNHNS and CDR2 SASEGT. This CDR3 contains 15 residues. CDR3 region: CASSEPGTSVNEQFF. The CDR3 region has the DNA TGTGCCAGCAGTGAACCCGGGACTAGTGTGAATGAGCAGTTCTTC.

This clone was detected once. V is TRBV5-1 and J is TRBJ2-7; D is undetermined. This CDR3 has 14 amino acids. Trimming took 3 bases from V and 2 from J, leaving 12 bases between them. Germline V gives CDR1 SGHRS, CDR2 YFSETQ. DNA of the CDR3: TGCGCCAGCAGCTATGGCGGTATGCCCTACGAGCAGTACTTC. It is translated as CASSYGGMPYEQYF.

This chain joins TRBV18 and TRBJ1-1; tentative D call: TRBD1 (5 bases). Between the trimmed V and J ends, which lost 1 base and 3 bases, there was a span of 15 bases. The CDR3 runs 16 residues. Per germline, CDR1 KGHSH and CDR2 LQKENI. The chain's CDR3 is CASSPQEGVPDTEAFF. The CDR3, as DNA: TGTGCCAGCTCACCACAAGAAGGGGTACCGGACACTGAAGCTTTCTTT.

This clone was counted a few times. The V and J genes are TRBV6-5 and TRBJ1-1; no clear D gene. The CDR3 loop spans 13 amino acids. V lost 5 bases and J 0 bases, leaving 7 bases between the germline ends. The germline gives CDR1 MNHEY, CDR2 SVGAGI. The CDR3 loop is CASSLTMNTEAFF. CDR3 DNA: TGTGCCAGCAGTCTGACGATGAACACTGAAGCTTTCTTT.

This chain uses TRBV28 with TRBJ1-5; TRBD1 matches 9 bases. V lost 1 base and J lost 6; bases outside the gene matches: 4. This CDR3 contains 15 residues. CDR1 and CDR2 from the germline V gene are MDHEN and SYDVKM. CDR3 protein: CASSLLGQGIQPQHF. In DNA, the CDR3 is TGTGCCAGCAGTTTATTGGGACAGGGCATTCAGCCCCAGCATTTT.

V usage is TRBV5-6 and J usage is TRBJ1-4; 7 bases line up with TRBD1. V dropped 3 bases and J dropped 3; count of bases not matched to a gene: 8. Germline V gene lookup returns CDR1 SGHDT and CDR2 YYEEEE. The CDR3 loop spans 16 amino acids. CDR3 sequence: CASSYDTGAANEKLFF. In nucleotides, the CDR3 is TGTGCCAGCAGCTACGACACAGGGGCGGCTAATGAAAAACTGTTTTTT. Filled out from reference TRBV5-6 and TRBJ1-4, the complete variable domain reads DAGVTQSPTHLIKTRGQQVTLRCSPKSGHDTVSWYQQALGQGPQFIFQYYEEEERQRGNFPDRFSGHQFPNYSSELNVNALLLGDSALYLCASSYDTGAANEKLFFGSGTQLSVL.

This rearrangement joins TRBV10-1 to TRBJ2-3; D is perhaps TRBD1 (6 bases). Per the germline V gene, CDR1 is WNHNN and CDR2 is SYGVQD (reference sequence). V gave up 6 bases and J gave up 1 base, with 8 bases separating them. The CDR3 has 13 residues. CDR3 DNA sequence: TGCGCCAGCAGGCGACAGGGCACAGATACGCAGTATTTT. This codes for CASRRQGTDTQYF.

The chain employs TRBV7-8 and TRBJ1-5; 12 bases map to TRBD1. Unmatched junction bases numbered 4, after V lost 4 bases and J lost 6 bases. The length of the CDR3 is 15 residues. Germline V CDR1 and CDR2: SGHVS, FQNEAQ. The CDR3 bases are TGTGCCAGCAGCTCGGGACAGGGGGCCAGTCAGCCCCAGCATTTT. Its protein product is CASSSGQGASQPQHF.

This chain connects TRBV6-8 to TRBJ1-2, with a weak D call TRBD1 (5 bases). Germline CDR1 MNHGY, CDR2 SAAAGT. Trimming pared 2 bases from V and 4 bases from J, leaving 11 bases between. The CDR3 extends over 14 amino acids. Written as DNA, the CDR3 is TGTGCCAGCAGTTACGGGGGAGCCCTCTATGGCTACACCTTC. This encodes CASSYGGALYGYTF.

The V and J genes are TRBV30 and TRBJ2-1, with 7 nucleotides matching TRBD1. Germline lookup yields CDR1 GTSNPN and CDR2 SVGIG (reference sequence). The CDR3 loop spans 15 amino acids. With V trimmed by 5 bases and J by 2 bases, 9 bases remained unmatched. CDR3 sequence: CAWGPGTAAYNEQFF. DNA for the CDR3: TGTGCCTGGGGGCCCGGGACAGCGGCCTACAATGAGCAGTTCTTC.

There are many counts of this clone. This chain uses TRBV6-6 with TRBJ1-1; the D is unclear. The CDR3 is 13 amino acids. Trimming took 3 bases from V and 6 from J, leaving 11 bases between them. The germline V gene has CDR1 MNHNY and CDR2 SVGAGI (reference sequence). CDR3 sequence: CASSYGYNSEAFF. CDR3 coding DNA: TGTGCCAGCAGTTATGGATATAACTCTGAAGCTTTCTTT.

The chain uses TRBV7-9 and TRBJ2-2; 11 nucleotides match TRBD2. V lost 4 bases to trimming and J lost 0 bases; unmatched junction nucleotides: 4. In germline, CDR1 is SEHNR, CDR2 FQNEAQ (reference sequence). CDR3 length equals 17 residues. The CDR3: CASSSLAGAPNTGELFF. The CDR3 DNA sequence: TGTGCCAGCAGCTCACTAGCGGGGGCTCCGAACACCGGGGAGCTGTTTTTT. Full variable domain (remainder filled in from reference TRBV7-9 and TRBJ2-2): DTGVSQNPRHKITKRGQNVTFRCDPISEHNRLYWYRQTLGQGPEFLTYFQNEAQLEKSRLLSDRFSAERPKGSFSTLEIQRTEQGDSAMYLCASSSLAGAPNTGELFFGEGSRLTVL.

V gene TRBV19 combines with J gene TRBJ1-5, with no clear D. V lost 2 bases to trimming and J lost 2 bases, with 13 bases between them. Germline V gene sequence: CDR1 LNHDA, CDR2 SQIVND (reference sequence). This CDR3 is built from 16 residues. The CDR3 spells CASSIYAGSGNQPQHF. CDR3 coding DNA: TGTGCCAGTAGTATATACGCCGGTAGCGGCAATCAGCCCCAGCATTTT.

The chain is built from TRBV6-5 and TRBJ1-6, with 8 bases lining up with TRBD1. The CDR3 runs 16 residues. Germline CDR1 MNHEY, CDR2 SVGAGI. Germline trimming cut 0 bases from V and 6 bases from J; bases unmatched to any gene: 4. This CDR3 is CASSYSGRGLNSPLHF. Here the CDR3 DNA reads TGTGCCAGCAGTTACTCGGGCAGGGGGCTTAATTCACCCCTCCACTTT.